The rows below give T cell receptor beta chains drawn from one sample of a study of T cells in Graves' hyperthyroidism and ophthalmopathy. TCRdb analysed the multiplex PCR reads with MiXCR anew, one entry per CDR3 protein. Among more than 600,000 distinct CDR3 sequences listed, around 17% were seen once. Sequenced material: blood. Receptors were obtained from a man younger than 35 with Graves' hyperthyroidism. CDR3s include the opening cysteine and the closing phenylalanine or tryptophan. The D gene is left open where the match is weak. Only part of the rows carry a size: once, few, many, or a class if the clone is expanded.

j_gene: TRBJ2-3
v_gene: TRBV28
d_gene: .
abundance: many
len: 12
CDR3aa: CASRSSPDTQYF
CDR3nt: TGTGCCAGCAGGTCTAGCCCAGATACGCAGTATTTT

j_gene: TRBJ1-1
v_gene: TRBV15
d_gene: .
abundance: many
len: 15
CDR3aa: CATSGERQVNTEAFF
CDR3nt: TGTGCCACCAGCGGCGAACGACAGGTGAACACTGAAGCTTTCTTT

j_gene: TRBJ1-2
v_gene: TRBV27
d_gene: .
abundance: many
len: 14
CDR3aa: CASSLARAHYGYTF
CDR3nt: TGTGCCAGCAGTTTGGCCCGGGCTCACTATGGCTACACCTTC

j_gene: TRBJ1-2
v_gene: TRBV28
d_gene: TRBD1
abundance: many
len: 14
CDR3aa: CASSSSGTVGGYTF
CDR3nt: TGTGCCAGCAGCTCCTCCGGGACAGTCGGGGGCTACACCTTC

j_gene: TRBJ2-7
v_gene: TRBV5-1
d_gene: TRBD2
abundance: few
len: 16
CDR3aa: CASAFRTSVFSYEQYF
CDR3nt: TGCGCCAGCGCCTTCCGGACTAGCGTCTTCTCCTACGAGCAGTACTTC

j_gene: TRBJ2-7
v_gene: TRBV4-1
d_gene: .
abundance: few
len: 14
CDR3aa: CASSQDRQLYEQYF
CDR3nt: TGCGCCAGCAGCCAAGATCGACAGCTCTACGAGCAGTACTTC

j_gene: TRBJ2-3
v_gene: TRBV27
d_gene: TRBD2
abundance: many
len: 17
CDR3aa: CASSYRLAGLSTDTQYF
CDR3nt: TGTGCCAGCAGTTACCGACTAGCGGGACTTAGCACAGATACGCAGTATTTT

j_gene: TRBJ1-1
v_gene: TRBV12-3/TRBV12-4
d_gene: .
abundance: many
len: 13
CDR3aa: CASRKDRNTEAFF
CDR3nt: TGTGCCAGCAGAAAGGACAGGAACACTGAAGCTTTCTTT

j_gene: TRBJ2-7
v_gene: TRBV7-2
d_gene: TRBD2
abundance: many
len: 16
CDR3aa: CASSVGGGRAFYEQYF
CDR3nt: TGTGCCAGCAGCGTGGGCGGCGGGAGGGCCTTCTACGAGCAGTACTTC

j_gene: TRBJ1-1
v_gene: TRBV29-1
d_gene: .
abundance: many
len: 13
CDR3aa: CSVESTRHTEAFF
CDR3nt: TGCAGCGTTGAAAGCACGAGGCATACTGAAGCTTTCTTT

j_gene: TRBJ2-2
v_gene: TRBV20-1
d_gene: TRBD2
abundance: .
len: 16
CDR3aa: CSARDGLAGVTGELFF
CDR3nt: TGCAGTGCTAGAGATGGACTAGCGGGAGTCACCGGGGAGCTGTTTTTT

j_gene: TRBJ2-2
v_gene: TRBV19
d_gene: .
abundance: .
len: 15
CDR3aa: CASSPRGYNTGELFF
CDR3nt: TGTGCCAGCTCCCCCCGGGGCTATAACACCGGGGAGCTGTTTTTT

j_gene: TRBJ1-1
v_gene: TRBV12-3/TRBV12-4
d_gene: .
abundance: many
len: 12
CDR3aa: CASSRGRPEAFF
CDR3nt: TGTGCCAGCAGTAGAGGGAGACCTGAAGCTTTCTTT

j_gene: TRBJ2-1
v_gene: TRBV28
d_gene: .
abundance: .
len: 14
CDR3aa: CASSYGYSSNEQFF
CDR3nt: TGTGCCAGCAGTTATGGGTACAGTAGCAATGAGCAGTTCTTC

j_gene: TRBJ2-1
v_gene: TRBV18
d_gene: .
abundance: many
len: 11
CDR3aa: CASSRLNEQFF
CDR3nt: TGTGCCAGCTCACGTCTAAATGAGCAGTTCTTC

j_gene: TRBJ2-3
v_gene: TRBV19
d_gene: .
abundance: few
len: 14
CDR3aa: CASRSSSSTDTQYF
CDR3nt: TGTGCCAGTAGGAGTAGCTCTAGCACAGATACGCAGTATTTT

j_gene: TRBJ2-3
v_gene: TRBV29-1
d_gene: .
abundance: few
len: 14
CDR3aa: CSVESGARTDTQYF
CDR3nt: TGCAGCGTTGAATCGGGCGCCCGCACAGATACGCAGTATTTT

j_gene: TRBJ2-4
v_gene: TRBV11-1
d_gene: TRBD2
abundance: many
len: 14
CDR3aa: CASSSASGMDIQYF
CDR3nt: TGTGCCAGCAGTTCGGCTAGCGGTATGGATATTCAGTACTTC

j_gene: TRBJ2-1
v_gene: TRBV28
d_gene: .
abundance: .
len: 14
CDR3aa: CASIASVSYNEQFF
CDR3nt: TGTGCCAGCATTGCTAGCGTTTCCTACAATGAGCAGTTCTTC

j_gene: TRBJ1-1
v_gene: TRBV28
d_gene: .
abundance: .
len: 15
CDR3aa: CASSYFARMNTEAFF
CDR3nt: TGTGCCAGCAGTTATTTCGCCAGAATGAACACTGAAGCTTTCTTT

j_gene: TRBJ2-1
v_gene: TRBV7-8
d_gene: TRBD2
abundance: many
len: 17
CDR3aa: CASSLVSLAGPYNEQFF
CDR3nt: TGTGCCAGCAGCTTAGTGAGTCTAGCGGGCCCATACAATGAGCAGTTCTTC

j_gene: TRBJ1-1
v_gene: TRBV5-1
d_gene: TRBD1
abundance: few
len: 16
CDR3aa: CASSQTGPQGNTEAFF
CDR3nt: TGCGCCAGCAGCCAGACAGGGCCCCAAGGGAACACTGAAGCTTTCTTT

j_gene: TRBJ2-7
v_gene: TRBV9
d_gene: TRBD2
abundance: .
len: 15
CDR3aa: CASSRTGTSDYEQYF
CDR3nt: TGTGCCAGCAGCAGAACCGGGACTAGCGACTACGAGCAGTACTTC

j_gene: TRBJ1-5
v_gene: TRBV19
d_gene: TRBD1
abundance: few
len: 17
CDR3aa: CASSIGRDRESWQPQHF
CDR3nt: TGTGCCAGTAGTATAGGGAGGGACAGGGAATCGTGGCAGCCCCAGCATTTT

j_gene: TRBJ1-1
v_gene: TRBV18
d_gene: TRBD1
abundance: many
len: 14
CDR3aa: CASSPSTGTTEAFF
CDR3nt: TGTGCCAGCTCACCGTCGACAGGGACCACTGAAGCTTTCTTT

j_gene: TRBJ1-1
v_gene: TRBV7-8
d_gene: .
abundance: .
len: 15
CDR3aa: CASSLESSMNTEAFF
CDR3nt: TGTGCCAGCAGCTTAGAAAGCTCCATGAACACTGAAGCTTTCTTT

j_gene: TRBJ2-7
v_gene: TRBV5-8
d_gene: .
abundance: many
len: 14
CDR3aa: CASSPLGGGYEQYF
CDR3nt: TGTGCCAGCAGCCCCCTCGGAGGGGGCTACGAGCAGTACTTC

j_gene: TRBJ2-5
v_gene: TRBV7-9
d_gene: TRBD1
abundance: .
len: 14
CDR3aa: CASLGQLLQETQYF
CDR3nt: TGTGCCTCATTGGGACAGCTCCTTCAAGAGACCCAGTACTTC

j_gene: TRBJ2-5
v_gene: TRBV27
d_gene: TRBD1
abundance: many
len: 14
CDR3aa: CASRPGQGGETQYF
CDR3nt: TGTGCCAGCCGACCGGGACAGGGCGGGGAGACCCAGTACTTC

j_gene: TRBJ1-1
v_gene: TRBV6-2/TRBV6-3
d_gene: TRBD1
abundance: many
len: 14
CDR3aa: CASSRQGRNTEAFF
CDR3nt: TGTGCCAGCAGTCGACAGGGGAGGAACACTGAAGCTTTCTTT

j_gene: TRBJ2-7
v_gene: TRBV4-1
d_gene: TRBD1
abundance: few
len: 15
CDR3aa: CASSLYGTGGIEQYF
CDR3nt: TGCGCCAGCAGCCTGTACGGGACAGGGGGGATCGAGCAGTACTTC

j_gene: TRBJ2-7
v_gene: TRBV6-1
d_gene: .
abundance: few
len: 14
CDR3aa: CASTTGTLSYEQYF
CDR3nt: TGTGCCAGCACCACCGGGACACTTTCCTACGAGCAGTACTTC

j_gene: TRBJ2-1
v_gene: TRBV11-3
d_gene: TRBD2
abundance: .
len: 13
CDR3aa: CASSPRTSYEQFF
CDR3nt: TGTGCCAGCAGCCCTCGGACTAGCTATGAGCAGTTCTTC

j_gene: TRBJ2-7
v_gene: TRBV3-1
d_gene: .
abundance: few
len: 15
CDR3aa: CASSPADPTSYEQYF
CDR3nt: TGTGCCAGCAGTCCGGCGGACCCGACCTCCTACGAGCAGTACTTC

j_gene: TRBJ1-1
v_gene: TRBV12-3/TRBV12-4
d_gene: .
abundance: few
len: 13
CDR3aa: CASSLYRRAEAFF
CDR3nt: TGTGCCAGCAGTCTATATCGCAGGGCTGAAGCTTTCTTT

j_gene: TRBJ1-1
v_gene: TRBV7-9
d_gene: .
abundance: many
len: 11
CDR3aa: CASSPESEAFF
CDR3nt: TGTGCCAGCAGTCCGGAGTCTGAAGCTTTCTTT

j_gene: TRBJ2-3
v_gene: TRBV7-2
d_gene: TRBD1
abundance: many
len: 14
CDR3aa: CASSWTGVGDTQYF
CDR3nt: TGTGCCAGCAGCTGGACAGGGGTTGGAGATACGCAGTATTTT

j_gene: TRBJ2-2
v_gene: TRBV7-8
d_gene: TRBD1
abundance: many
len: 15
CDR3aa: CASSLLRGRTGELFF
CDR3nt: TGTGCCAGCAGCTTATTGAGGGGGCGGACCGGGGAGCTGTTTTTT

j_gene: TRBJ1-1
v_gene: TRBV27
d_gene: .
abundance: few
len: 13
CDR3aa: CASSWGISTEAFF
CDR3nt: TGTGCCAGCAGTTGGGGCATATCCACTGAAGCTTTCTTT

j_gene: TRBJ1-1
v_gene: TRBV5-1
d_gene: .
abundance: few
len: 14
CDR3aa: CASSIQGTNAEAFF
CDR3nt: TGCGCCAGCAGTATACAGGGTACTAACGCTGAAGCTTTCTTT

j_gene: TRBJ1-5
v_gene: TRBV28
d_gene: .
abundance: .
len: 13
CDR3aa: CASSTAGDQPQHF
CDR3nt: TGTGCCAGCAGCACAGCGGGCGATCAGCCCCAGCATTTT

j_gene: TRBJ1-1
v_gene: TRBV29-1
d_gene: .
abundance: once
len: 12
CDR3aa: CSVGIRSGEAFF
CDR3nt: TGCAGCGTTGGGATACGGAGCGGTGAAGCTTTCTTT

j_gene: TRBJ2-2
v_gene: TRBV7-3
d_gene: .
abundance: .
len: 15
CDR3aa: CASSLLGGGTGELFF
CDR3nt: TGTGCCAGCAGCTTATTAGGGGGGGGGACCGGGGAGCTGTTTTTT

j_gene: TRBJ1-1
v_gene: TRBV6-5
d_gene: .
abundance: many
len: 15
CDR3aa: CASSYSRAGTKEAFF
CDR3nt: TGTGCCAGCAGTTACAGTCGTGCAGGTACGAAAGAAGCTTTCTTT

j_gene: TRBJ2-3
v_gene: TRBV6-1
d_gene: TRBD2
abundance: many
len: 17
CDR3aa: CASFRLAGTPSTDTQYF
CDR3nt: TGTGCCAGCTTTAGACTAGCGGGTACTCCTAGCACAGATACGCAGTATTTT